Listed here are 30 T cell receptor beta chains from one sample, sequenced in a study of a mutant IDH1 vaccine in newly diagnosed glioma. Some clones are missing from TCRdb's copy, which holds only in-frame ones; the method was immunoSEQ multiplex PCR. Of 30,000 to 40,000 clones listed, about 80% were seen once; the top ten hold roughly 10%. The time point denotes: baseline, week 1 (first vaccination visit). The treatment was: pre-vaccination baseline after standard-of-care therapy. Source: peripheral blood mononuclear cells (PBMCs), taken from a glioma patient treated with radiotherapy, temozolomide or both. These receptor sequences come from a man aged 45-65 years with glioma. Some clones in this sample may be carry-over from other donors' samples.

This chain uses TRBV7-9 with TRBJ2-3, with D perhaps matching TRBD1 or TRBD2 (5 bases each). Germline lookup yields CDR1 SEHNR and CDR2 FQNEAQ (reference sequence). V gave up 5 bases and J gave up 0 bases, with 15 bases separating them. The CDR3 is made up of 16 amino acids. DNA of the CDR3: TGTGCCAGCAGCAAGAATTACAGGACTAGCACAGATACGCAGTATTTT. As protein: CASSKNYRTSTDTQYF. Filled out from reference TRBV7-9 and TRBJ2-3, the complete variable domain reads DTGVSQNPRHKITKRGQNVTFRCDPISEHNRLYWYRQTLGQGPEFLTYFQNEAQLEKSRLLSDRFSAERPKGSFSTLEIQRTEQGDSAMYLCASSKNYRTSTDTQYFGPGTRLTVL.

The gene calls are TRBV21-1 and TRBJ2-1; the table's D call, TRBD1, has no DNA check behind it. TRBV21-1 is designated a pseudogene. CDR3 length: 17 amino acids. Here the CDR3 reads CASSKGSLDRRNNEQFF. DNA of the CDR3: TGTGCCAGCAGCAAAGGCAGTCTAGACAGACGGAACAATGAGCAGTTCTTC.

The chain recombines TRBV6-5 with TRBJ1-2, with D hard to call. Germline V gene sequence: CDR1 MNHEY, CDR2 SVGAGI. This CDR3 is built from 13 residues. V was pared by 5 bases and J by 2 bases, with 9 bases between. In DNA, the CDR3 is TGTGCCAGCAGTAGTCTTGCCAACTATGGCTACACCTTC. It encodes CASSSLANYGYTF.

This clone appeared once. The rearrangement uses TRBV9 and TRBJ2-4, with TRBD2 matching 11 bases. With 0 bases clipped from V and 6 bases from J, the junction kept 8 bases outside the gene matches. This CDR3 spans 17 amino acids. Germline-derived CDR1 and CDR2 are SGDLS and YYNGEE. The CDR3 nucleotides are TGTGCCAGCAGCGTAGTTGGTAGCGGGGGGGCGGGAAACATTCAGTACTTC. This encodes CASSVVGSGGAGNIQYF.

The chain uses TRBV2 and TRBJ1-4; D call uncertain. V was clipped by 7 bases and J by 5 bases, with 11 bases between them. The germline V gene encodes CDR1 SNHLY and CDR2 FYNNEI. The CDR3 consists of 13 residues. CDR3 nucleotides: TGTGCCAGCATACTCCCGGGGAATGAAAAACTGTTTTTT. Protein: CASILPGNEKLFF.

The rearrangement joins TRBV20-1 to TRBJ2-1, with D uncertain. The germline V gene encodes CDR1 DFQATT and CDR2 SNEGSKA (reference sequence). This CDR3 is built from 11 residues. V gave up 6 bases and J gave up 4 bases, with 7 bases separating them. This chain's CDR3 is CSAETYNEQFF. CDR3 nucleotide sequence: TGCAGTGCCGAGACGTACAATGAGCAGTTCTTC.

The chain carries TRBV4-2 and TRBJ1-1; D not resolved. Germline CDR1 LGHNA, CDR2 YNFKEQ. Trimming removed 0 bases at V and 2 bases at J, with 10 bases between. This CDR3 contains 15 residues. CDR3 DNA sequence: TGTGCCAGCAGCCAAGAGGGCAGGAGAAACACTGAAGCTTTCTTT. Translating gives CASSQEGRRNTEAFF.

The chain links TRBV6-5 to TRBJ1-1; D may be TRBD1 (5 bases). Trimming took 2 bases from V and 7 from J, leaving 11 bases between them. Germline CDR1 and CDR2: MNHEY and SVGAGI. CDR3 size: 13 residues. CDR3 sequence (DNA): TGTGCCAGCAGTTACGATCCGGGGGGTGAAGCTTTCTTT. It translates to CASSYDPGGEAFF.

V is TRBV7-8 and J is TRBJ1-5; tentative D call: TRBD1 (5 bases). V lost 5 bases and J lost 5, with 13 bases in between. Germline CDR1 SGHVS, CDR2 FQNEAQ. CDR3 size: 14 residues. The CDR3 coding sequence is TGTGCCAGCAGCCCCGGGCCGGGGGATCAGCCCCAGCATTTT. It translates to CASSPGPGDQPQHF.

V and J are TRBV20-1 and TRBJ2-7; maybe TRBD2 (6 bases). The ends were cut back, 1 base at V and 6 bases at J, with 7 bases in the middle. The CDR3 is 11 amino acids. CDR1 and CDR2 from the germline V gene are DFQATT and SNEGSKA (reference sequence). The CDR3 region is CSARVGGEQYF. The DNA of the CDR3 is TGCAGTGCTAGAGTGGGGGGCGAGCAGTACTTC.

V gene TRBV7-9 combines with J gene TRBJ1-2, with a weak D call TRBD1 (5 bases). The germline V gene has CDR1 SEHNR and CDR2 FQNEAQ (reference sequence). This CDR3 is built from 12 residues. Trimming removed 5 bases at V and 4 bases at J, with 8 bases between. CDR3 coding DNA: TGTGCCAGCAGCCCAGGGATCTATGGCTACACCTTC. Its translation is CASSPGIYGYTF.

The chain has TRBV11-2 and TRBJ2-7; 7 bases fit TRBD2. The CDR3 spans 14 residues. V trimming: 5 bases; J trimming: 7 bases; junction bases outside the gene matches: 11. The germline V gene encodes CDR1 SGHAT and CDR2 FQNNGV. The CDR3 DNA reads as TGTGCCAGCAGCACCGGGAGGCCGACTATTGAGCAGTACTTC. This encodes CASSTGRPTIEQYF.

The rearrangement links TRBV5-7 to TRBJ1-5, with D uncertain. TRBV5-7 is designated an ORF whose function remains uncertain. Trimming removed 3 bases at V and 4 bases at J, with 17 bases between. The length of the CDR3 is 16 residues. DNA of the CDR3: TGTGCCAGCAGCTCCTCCGACAAAGAGCCGAATCAGCCCCAGCATTTT. Residues: CASSSSDKEPNQPQHF.

This clone has just a few counts. This chain connects TRBV5-1 to TRBJ1-5, with D hard to call. V was cut by 0 bases and J by 4 bases, with 8 bases left in between. CDR1 is SGHRS and CDR2 is YFSETQ in the germline V gene. This CDR3 spans 14 amino acids. The CDR3: CASSLDGLNQPQHF. The CDR3 region has the DNA TGCGCCAGCAGCTTGGACGGGCTAAATCAGCCCCAGCATTTT.

The chain links TRBV30 to TRBJ2-2, with D hard to call. V shed 7 bases and J shed 7 bases, with 10 bases lying between them. The CDR3 is 11 residues long. Germline V gene sequence: CDR1 GTSNPN, CDR2 SVGIG (reference sequence). The chain's CDR3 is CALSQHGELFF. In nucleotides, the CDR3 is TGTGCCTTATCTCAGCACGGGGAGCTGTTTTTT.

The chain carries TRBV5-1 and TRBJ2-1; the D gene is possibly TRBD2 (6 bases). CDR1 is SGHRS and CDR2 is YFSETQ in the germline V gene. V was clipped by 4 bases and J by 6 bases, with 20 bases between them. This CDR3 contains 16 residues. CDR3 loop: CASSQNSGLVLNEQFF. In DNA form, the CDR3 reads TGCGCCAGCAGCCAAAACTCGGGACTCGTCCTCAATGAGCAGTTCTTC.

The chain employs TRBV2 and TRBJ1-1; possible D gene TRBD1, 6 bases. The V and J ends lost 6 bases and 5 bases respectively, with 16 bases between them. The germline V gene has CDR1 SNHLY and CDR2 FYNNEI. This CDR3 is 14 amino acids long. In DNA form, the CDR3 reads TGTGCCAGCAGATACAGGGCGGATAAGACTGAAGCTTTCTTT. Residues: CASRYRADKTEAFF.

The chain recombines TRBV2 with TRBJ1-6; no firm D call. CDR1 is SNHLY, CDR2 FYNNEI, per germline. V lost 5 bases and J lost 2, with 7 bases in between. The CDR3 runs 14 residues. CDR3 sequence: CASSSRTYNSPLHF. For the CDR3, the DNA is TGTGCCAGCAGTAGCCGGACCTATAATTCACCCCTCCACTTT.

The chain carries TRBV6-5 and TRBJ1-5; TRBD1 agrees at 9 bases. The V gene end was trimmed by 5 bases and the J gene end by 7 bases; junction bases not matched to a gene: 6. CDR3 length: 14 amino acids. Germline V CDR1 and CDR2: MNHEY, SVGAGI. The CDR3 nucleotides are TGTGCCAGCAGTGGGACAGGGCTTGGCCAGCCCCAGCATTTT. Translated, it gives CASSGTGLGQPQHF.

This chain connects TRBV15 to TRBJ1-2; possible D gene TRBD1, 6 bases. The CDR3 sequence is 14 residues long. The V and J ends lost 4 bases and 1 base respectively, with 10 bases between them. Germline V gene lookup returns CDR1 LNHNV and CDR2 YYDKDF (reference sequence). The CDR3 loop is CATSNDRINYGYTF. The DNA of the CDR3 is TGTGCCACCAGCAACGACAGGATTAACTATGGCTACACCTTC.

The chain joins TRBV2 to TRBJ2-7; no clear D gene. The CDR3 is 13 amino acids. The germline CDR1 and CDR2 sequences are SNHLY and FYNNEI. V dropped 6 bases and J dropped 4 bases, with 13 bases sitting between them. DNA for the CDR3: TGTGCCAGCAGAGGCCCGATGGGGTACGAGCAGTACTTC. As protein: CASRGPMGYEQYF.

This chain uses TRBV5-4 with TRBJ2-3; tentative D call: TRBD2 (7 bases). CDR1 is SGHNT and CDR2 is YYREEE in the germline V gene (reference sequence). Trimming pared 3 bases from V and 4 bases from J, leaving 15 bases between. This CDR3 contains 15 residues. CDR3 sequence reads: CASSSEGGRADTQYF. The CDR3 region has the DNA TGTGCCAGCAGCTCGGAGGGGGGGCGCGCAGATACGCAGTATTTT.

V gene TRBV11-3 combines with J gene TRBJ2-7; no clear D gene. The CDR3 has 13 amino acids. CDR1 and CDR2 (germline): SGHNT, YENEEA. V lost 1 base and J lost 0, with 4 bases in between. The CDR3 spells CASSLVLSYEQYF. The DNA of the CDR3 is TGTGCCAGCAGCTTAGTCCTCTCCTACGAGCAGTACTTC.

The rearrangement joins TRBV18 to TRBJ2-7; possible D gene TRBD1, 6 bases. This CDR3 is 17 amino acids long. Germline assignment: CDR1 KGHSH and CDR2 LQKENI. V dropped 0 bases and J dropped 7 bases, with 22 bases sitting between them. CDR3 sequence reads: CASSPPSGTQGRKEQYF. CDR3 nucleotide sequence: TGTGCCAGCTCACCACCGTCCGGCACACAGGGTCGGAAAGAGCAGTACTTC.

The chain joins TRBV6-1 to TRBJ2-7, with D possibly matching TRBD2 (5 bases). The germline CDR1 and CDR2 sequences are MNHNS and SASEGT. This CDR3 is built from 17 residues. Trimming left V 2 bases short and J 0 bases short, with 17 bases between. CDR3 residues: CASSEMGSLGSSYEQYF. As DNA, the CDR3 is TGTGCCAGCAGTGAAATGGGAAGTTTAGGGAGCTCCTACGAGCAGTACTTC.

The chain carries TRBV6-6 and TRBJ1-1; D unclear. Per germline, CDR1 MNHNY and CDR2 SVGAGI (reference sequence). The V and J ends lost 8 bases and 3 bases respectively, with 7 bases between them. The CDR3 has 11 residues. DNA for the CDR3: TGTGCCAGCCTCGCGGACACTGAAGCTTTCTTT. It translates to CASLADTEAFF.

This chain uses TRBV5-1 with TRBJ2-3, with TRBD2 as a possible D gene (5 bases). V was clipped by 4 bases and J by 6 bases, with 18 bases between them. Germline V gives CDR1 SGHRS, CDR2 YFSETQ. This CDR3 is 15 amino acids long. As DNA, the CDR3 is TGCGCCAGCAGCCGTGACACCCCGGGGTCTGATACGCAGTATTTT. Translated, it gives CASSRDTPGSDTQYF. The entire variable domain, with the rest obtained from reference TRBV5-1 and TRBJ2-3, is as follows: KAGVTQTPRYLIKTRGQQVTLSCSPISGHRSVSWYQQTPGQGLQFLFEYFSETQRNKGNFPGRFSGRQFSNSRSEMNVSTLELGDSALYLCASSRDTPGSDTQYFGPGTRLTVL.

This clone was detected only once. V is TRBV7-2 and J is TRBJ2-2, with 9 bases aligning to TRBD1. The CDR3 has 15 amino acids. Per the germline V gene, CDR1 is SGHTA and CDR2 is FQGNSA. The V gene end was trimmed by 6 bases and the J gene end by 0 bases; junction bases not matched to a gene: 2. The CDR3 loop reads CASRRTGANTGELFF. In DNA, the CDR3 is TGTGCCAGCAGGAGGACAGGGGCGAACACCGGGGAGCTGTTTTTT.

This clone was seen a single time. This rearrangement joins TRBV18 to TRBJ2-7; 7 nucleotides line up with TRBD1. The V and J ends lost 6 bases and 3 bases, in that order; junction bases with no gene match: 5. Germline V gene lookup returns CDR1 KGHSH and CDR2 LQKENI. The CDR3 is 13 amino acids. The CDR3, as DNA: TGTGCCAGCTCCCCCGGGACAGACTACGAGCAGTACTTC. This sequence encodes CASSPGTDYEQYF.

The chain uses TRBV6-5 and TRBJ1-6, with TRBD1 as a possible D gene (5 bases). V dropped 6 bases and J dropped 14 bases, with 11 bases sitting between them. Germline V gives CDR1 MNHEY, CDR2 SVGAGI. The CDR3 is made up of 11 amino acids. The CDR3 loop is CASSHEGALHF. The CDR3 bases are TGTGCCAGCAGCCATGAAGGGGCCCTCCACTTT.